This T cell receptor beta chain was found in a study of HIV-infected children after antiretroviral therapy interruption. The length of the CDR3 is 18 residues. In germline, CDR1 is KGHDR, CDR2 SFDVKD. The V gene end was trimmed by 2 bases and the J gene end by 1 base; junction bases not matched to a gene: 6. This clonotype occurred a few times. Treatment noted: PENTA 11 planned treatment interruption arm or continuous ART arm. Unique molecular identifiers were included in an RNA-based 3' RACE TCR library. TCRdb reprocessed the 3' RACE reads via MiXCR and lists one record per CDR3 protein. The data contain approximately 89,000 distinct CDR3 sequences, around 6.9% of them seen just once; the ten biggest clones take up about 1.1%.

The sequencing here drew on CD45RA+ CD4+ T cells from PBMCs, pooled from several time points, taken from a donor given antiretroviral therapy, either interrupted or continuous. Subset noted: naive CD4+ CD45RA+ CD45RO- T cells. The chain is built from TRBV24-1 and TRBJ2-6; 8 nucleotides line up with TRBD1. This clonotype was obtained from a pool of human donors with HIV. The chain's CDR3 is CATSDSDRALSGANVLTF. CDR3 sequence (DNA): TGTGCCACCAGTGATTCGGACAGGGCCCTTTCTGGGGCCAACGTCCTGACTTTC.